Listed below are T cell receptor beta chains from one sample, sequenced in a study of human T cells and chemical hapten exposure. One entry per CDR3 protein, called by TCRdb with MiXCR from the RACE reads. The table includes some 360,000 distinct CDR3 sequences, approximately 5.1% detected once. The source was whole blood, collected in connection with sensitization to the hapten diphenylcyclopropenone (DPC). The receptors shown here come from a woman aged 50 to 60 with alopecia areata. Some clones in this sample may be carry-over from other donors' samples. The CDR3 runs from the conserved cysteine through the conserved F or W. D genes are given only for firm matches. Clone size is given for some rows only: seen once, a few or many times, or a class if the clone is expanded.

TRBV12-3/TRBV12-4,-,TRBJ1-1,few,TGTGCCAGCAGTCCCTGGGAAGGCGGCACTGAAGCTTTCTTT,CASSPWEGGTEAFF
TRBV6-5,TRBD2,TRBJ2-3,many,TGTGCCAGCAGTTACAGATTAGCGGGGGGAAACACAGATACGCAGTATTTT,CASSYRLAGGNTDTQYF
TRBV7-2,-,TRBJ2-1,many,TGTGCCAGCAGCTCGTCGGGCCTTTACAATGAGCAGTTCTTC,CASSSSGLYNEQFF
TRBV28,TRBD1,TRBJ1-5,many,TGTGCCAGCCTCGCCGGGACAGGTCATAGCAATCAGCCCCAGCATTTT,CASLAGTGHSNQPQHF
TRBV20-1,-,TRBJ1-2,many,TGCAGTGCTAGTAGGACAGTAGTCTATGGCTACACCTTC,CSASRTVVYGYTF
TRBV12-3/TRBV12-4,-,TRBJ1-6,-,TGTGCCAGCAGCCCTGACAGGAATTTACCCCTCCACTTT,CASSPDRNLPLHF
TRBV7-9,-,TRBJ2-5,few,TGTGCCAGCAGCTTAGCGAACAGCCAAGAGACCCAGTACTTC,CASSLANSQETQYF
TRBV20-1,-,TRBJ2-3,many,TGCAGTGCTAGTCCAGGGGAAGGCACAGATACGCAGTATTTT,CSASPGEGTDTQYF
TRBV20-1,TRBD1,TRBJ2-1,many,TGCAGTGCTCCCAGACAGGGGAAAAGCAATGAGCAGTTCTTC,CSAPRQGKSNEQFF
TRBV11-2,-,TRBJ1-1,-,TGTGCCAGCAGCCTGGGTAGATCGGTTGTAGCTTTCTTT,CASSLGRSVVAFF
TRBV2,TRBD1,TRBJ1-2,-,TGTGCCAGCAGTGAAGGGACAGGGGGCGATGGCTACACCTTC,CASSEGTGGDGYTF
TRBV4-2,TRBD1,TRBJ1-1,many,TGTGCCAGCAGCCCGGACAGGACTTATGAAGCTTTCTTT,CASSPDRTYEAFF
TRBV2,TRBD2,TRBJ2-1,many,TGTGCCAGCATGACTAGCAGCTACAATGAGCAGTTCTTC,CASMTSSYNEQFF
TRBV14,-,TRBJ1-6,many,TGTGCCAGCAGCCCCGGCGGAAATTCACCCCTCCACTTT,CASSPGGNSPLHF
TRBV12-3/TRBV12-4,-,TRBJ1-2,many,TGTGCCAGCAGTTTAGGGGGGTTGGATGGCTACACCTTC,CASSLGGLDGYTF
TRBV4-3,-,TRBJ1-2,many,TGCGCCAGCAGCCAAGAGACAACAGGAGATTCCTATGGCTACACCTTC,CASSQETTGDSYGYTF
TRBV20-1,TRBD1,TRBJ1-5,-,TGCAGTGCCCCCCCGCCGGGACAGGGGGAGCCCCAGCATTTT,CSAPPPGQGEPQHF
TRBV13,TRBD1,TRBJ1-1,few,TGTGCCAGCAGCTTCGGACAGGGAATCACTGAAGCTTTCTTT,CASSFGQGITEAFF
TRBV2,-,TRBJ2-7,many,TGTGCCAGCAGTGAATTCTCCGAGCAGTACTTC,CASSEFSEQYF
TRBV24-1,-,TRBJ2-1,many,TGTGCCACCAGTGGTACAGGGTTCAATGAGCAGTTCTTC,CATSGTGFNEQFF
TRBV6-2/TRBV6-3,TRBD1,TRBJ1-5,few,TGTGCCAGCAGTCCCGGACAGGGTAGGAATCAGCCCCAGCATTTT,CASSPGQGRNQPQHF
TRBV5-1,TRBD1,TRBJ2-1,many,TGCGCCAGCAGCTCAGGGGGCTCAGGGTTGGAGCAGTTCTTC,CASSSGGSGLEQFF
TRBV5-1,-,TRBJ2-7,many,TGCGCCAGCAGCTTAACGCCGGGGACTCGTTGGGAGCAGTACTTC,CASSLTPGTRWEQYF
TRBV20-1,TRBD2,TRBJ2-1,many,TGCAGTGCTGGGGGACTAGCGGGCAATGAGCAGTTCTTC,CSAGGLAGNEQFF
TRBV5-6,TRBD1,TRBJ1-2,few,TGTGCCAGCAGGGCCGGGACAGATAACTATGGCTACACCTTC,CASRAGTDNYGYTF
TRBV6-2/TRBV6-3,TRBD1,TRBJ1-1,-,TGTGCCAGCAGTCCCCGGGGGACAGGGCTCCTATACACTGAAGCTTTCTTT,CASSPRGTGLLYTEAFF
TRBV5-1,TRBD2,TRBJ2-3,-,TGCGCCAGCAGCTTGGCCACTAGCGGGGGGGCCGAGACGCAGTATTTT,CASSLATSGGAETQYF